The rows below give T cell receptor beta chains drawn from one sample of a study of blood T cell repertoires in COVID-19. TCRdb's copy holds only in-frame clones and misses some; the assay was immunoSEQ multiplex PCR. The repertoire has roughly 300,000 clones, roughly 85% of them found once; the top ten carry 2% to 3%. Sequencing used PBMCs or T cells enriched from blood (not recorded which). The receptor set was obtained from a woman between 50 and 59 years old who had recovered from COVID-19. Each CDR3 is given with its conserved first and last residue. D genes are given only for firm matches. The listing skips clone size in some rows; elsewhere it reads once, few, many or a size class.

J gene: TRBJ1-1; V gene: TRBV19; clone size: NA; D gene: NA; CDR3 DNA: TGTGCCAGTAGTATTTCCAGGGCGGACACTGAAGCTTTCTTT; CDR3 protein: CASSISRADTEAFF
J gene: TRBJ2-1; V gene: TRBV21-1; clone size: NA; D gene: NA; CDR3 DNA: TGTGCCAGCAGCAAATCCGGGACAGGGGAAGACAATGAGCAGTTCTTC; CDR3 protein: CASSKSGTGEDNEQFF
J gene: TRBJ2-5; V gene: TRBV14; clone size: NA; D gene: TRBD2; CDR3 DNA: TGTGCCAGCAGCCAAGATAGGCTAGCGGGGGCCCATCCCCAGTACTTC; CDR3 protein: CASSQDRLAGAHPQYF
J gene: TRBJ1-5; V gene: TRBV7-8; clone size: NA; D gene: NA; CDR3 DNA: TGTGCCAGCAGCTTAAACAGGGATAGCAATCAGCCCCAGCATTTT; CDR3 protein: CASSLNRDSNQPQHF
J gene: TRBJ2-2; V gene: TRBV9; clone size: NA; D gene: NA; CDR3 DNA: TGTGCCAGCAGCGGGGGCTCTTCGGGCGCCGGGGAGCTGTTTTTT; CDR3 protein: CASSGGSSGAGELFF
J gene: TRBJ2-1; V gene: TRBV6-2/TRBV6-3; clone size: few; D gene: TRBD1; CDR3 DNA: TGTGCCAGCAGTTCTACATCGGGACAGAATTACAATGAGCAGTTCTTC; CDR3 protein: CASSSTSGQNYNEQFF
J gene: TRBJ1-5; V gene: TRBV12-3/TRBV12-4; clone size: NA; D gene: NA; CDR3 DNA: TGTGCCAGCAGTTTGGGGGCTGGACAGCCCCAGCATTTT; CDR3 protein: CASSLGAGQPQHF
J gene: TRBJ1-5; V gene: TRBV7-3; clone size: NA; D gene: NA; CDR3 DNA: TGTGCCAGCAGCAAACGTCGGCGGAGAGGAGCTACTCCTAGCAATCAGCCCCAGCATTTT; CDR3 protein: CASSKRRRRGATPSNQPQHF
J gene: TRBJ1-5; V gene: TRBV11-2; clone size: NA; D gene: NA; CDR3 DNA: TGTGCCAGCAGCTTTAATAGCAATCAGCCCCAGCATTTT; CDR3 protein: CASSFNSNQPQHF
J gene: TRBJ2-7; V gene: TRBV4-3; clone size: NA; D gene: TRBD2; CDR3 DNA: TGCGCCAGCAGCCAAGACGCGGGAGGGCGAGGGTACGAGCAGTACTTC; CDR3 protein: CASSQDAGGRGYEQYF
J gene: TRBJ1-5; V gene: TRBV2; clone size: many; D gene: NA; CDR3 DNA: TGTGCCAGCAGTGAAACAGGCTTCAATCAGCCCCAGCATTTT; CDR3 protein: CASSETGFNQPQHF
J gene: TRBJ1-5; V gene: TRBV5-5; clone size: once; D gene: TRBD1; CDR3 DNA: TGTGCCAGCAGCTTGGATGGGACAGGGCGAGGAGCCCAGCATTTT; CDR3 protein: CASSLDGTGRGAQHF
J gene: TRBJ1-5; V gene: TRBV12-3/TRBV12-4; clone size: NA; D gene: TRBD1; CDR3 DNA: TGTGCCAGCAGTGGGACAGGGGGACAACCCCAGCATTTT; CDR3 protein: CASSGTGGQPQHF
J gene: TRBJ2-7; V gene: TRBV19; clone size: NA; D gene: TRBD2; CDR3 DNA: TGTGCCACCGCGCCAGGCGGGAGCTCCTACGAGCAGTACTTC; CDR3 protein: CATAPGGSSYEQYF
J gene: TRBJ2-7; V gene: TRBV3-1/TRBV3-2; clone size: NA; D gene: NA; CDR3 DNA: TGTGCCAGCAGCCAAGGTGCAGGGGACGAGCAGTACTTC; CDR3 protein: CASSQGAGDEQYF
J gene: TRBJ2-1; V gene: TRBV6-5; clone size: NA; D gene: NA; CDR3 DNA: TGTGCCAGCAGTTACGTTGGCGGATACTACAATGAGCAGTTCTTC; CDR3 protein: CASSYVGGYYNEQFF
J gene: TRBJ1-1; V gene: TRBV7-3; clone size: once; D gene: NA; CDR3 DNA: TGTGCCAGCAGCTTGGGCAGCAGGGTTAGCACTGAAGCTTTCTTT; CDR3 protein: CASSLGSRVSTEAFF
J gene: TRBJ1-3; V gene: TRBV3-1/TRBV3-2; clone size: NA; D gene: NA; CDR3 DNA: TGTGCCAGCAGCCGAAGACAGGATTCTGGAAACACCATATATTTT; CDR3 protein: CASSRRQDSGNTIYF